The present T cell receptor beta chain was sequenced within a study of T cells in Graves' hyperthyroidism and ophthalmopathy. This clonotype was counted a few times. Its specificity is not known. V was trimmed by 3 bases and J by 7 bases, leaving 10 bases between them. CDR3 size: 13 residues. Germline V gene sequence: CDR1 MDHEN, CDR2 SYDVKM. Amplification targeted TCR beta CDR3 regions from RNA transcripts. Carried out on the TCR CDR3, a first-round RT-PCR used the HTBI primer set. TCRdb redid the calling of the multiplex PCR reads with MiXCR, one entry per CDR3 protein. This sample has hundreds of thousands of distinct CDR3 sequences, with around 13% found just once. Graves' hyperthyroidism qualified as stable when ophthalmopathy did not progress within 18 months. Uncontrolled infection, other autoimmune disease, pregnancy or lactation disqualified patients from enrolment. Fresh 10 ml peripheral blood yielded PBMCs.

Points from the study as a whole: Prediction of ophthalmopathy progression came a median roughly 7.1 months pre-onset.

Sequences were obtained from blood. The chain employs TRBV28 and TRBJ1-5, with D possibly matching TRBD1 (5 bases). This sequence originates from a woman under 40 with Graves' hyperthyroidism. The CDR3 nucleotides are TGTGCCAGCAGTTTCCCAGGGCGACAGCCCCAGCATTTT. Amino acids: CASSFPGRQPQHF.